Reported below is one T cell receptor (beta chain). The antigen is undetermined. This sample stems from a study of T cells after posttransplantation cyclophosphamide. The study, taken as a whole, reports: Recipient CMV seropositivity and CMV reactivation strongly tracked TRB clonality. Blood and skin or GI T cell repertoires showed limited TRB overlap. Later post-transplant blood repertoires were often dominated by donor CD8+ memory clones.

Cells defined as naive were viable CD3+CD4+ or CD3+CD8+ and CCR7+CD45RA+CD45RO-CD95-CD27+CD28+. The CDR3 covers 16 residues. Here immunoSEQ multiplex PCR was the method, and the copy in TCRdb shows in-frame clones only, minus some. Of around 31,000 clones in the sample, around nine tenths are singletons; the top ten hold 0.1% to 0.12%. This TCR was sampled from a man aged 25-45 years in good health and a related stem cell transplant donor. This rearrangement joins TRBV1 to TRBJ2-2; the table's D call, TRBD2, was not checked against the DNA. TRBV1 is recorded as a pseudogene. Source material: naive CD4+ T cells sorted from blood. The CDR3 nucleotides are TGCACCAGCAGCCAAGATCGCGGGGGGAACACCGGGGAGCTGTTTTTT. Protein product: CTSSQDRGGNTGELFF.